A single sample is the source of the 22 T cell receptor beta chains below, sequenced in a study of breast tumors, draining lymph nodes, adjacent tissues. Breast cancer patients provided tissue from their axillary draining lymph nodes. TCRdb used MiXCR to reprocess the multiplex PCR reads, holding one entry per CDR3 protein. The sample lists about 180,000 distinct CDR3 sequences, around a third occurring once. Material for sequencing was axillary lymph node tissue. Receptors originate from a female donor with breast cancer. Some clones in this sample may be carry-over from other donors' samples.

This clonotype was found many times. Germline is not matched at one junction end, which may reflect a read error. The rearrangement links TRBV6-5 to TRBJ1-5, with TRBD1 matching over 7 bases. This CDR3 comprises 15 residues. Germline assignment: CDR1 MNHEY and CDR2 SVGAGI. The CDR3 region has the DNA TGTGCCAGCAGTCACTCAGGGGGTCTACCCCTGCCCCAGCATTTT. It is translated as CASSHSGGLPLPQHF.

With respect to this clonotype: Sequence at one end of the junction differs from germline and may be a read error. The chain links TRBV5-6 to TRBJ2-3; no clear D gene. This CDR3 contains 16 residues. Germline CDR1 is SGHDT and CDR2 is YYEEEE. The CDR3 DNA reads TGTGCCAGCAGCTTGGAAGAGAATCATAGAAACAGATACGCAGTATTT. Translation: CASSLEENHRNRYAVF.

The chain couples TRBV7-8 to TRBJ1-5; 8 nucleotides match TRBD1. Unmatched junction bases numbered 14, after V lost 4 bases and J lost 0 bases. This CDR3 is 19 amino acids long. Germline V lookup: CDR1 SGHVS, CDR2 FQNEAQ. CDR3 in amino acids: CASSSPTDRDGNSNQPQHF. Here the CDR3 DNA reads TGTGCCAGCAGCTCGCCAACGGACAGGGATGGGAATAGCAATCAGCCCCAGCATTTT.

The CDR3: CASSIDTNEKLFF. The CDR3 nucleotides read TGTGCCAGCAGCATCGACACTAATGAAAAACTGTTTTTT. This chain links TRBV9 with TRBJ1-4; the D is unclear. CDR1 is SGDLS, CDR2 YYNGEE, per germline. This CDR3 is 13 amino acids long. Trimming removed 4 bases at V and 2 bases at J, with 6 bases between.

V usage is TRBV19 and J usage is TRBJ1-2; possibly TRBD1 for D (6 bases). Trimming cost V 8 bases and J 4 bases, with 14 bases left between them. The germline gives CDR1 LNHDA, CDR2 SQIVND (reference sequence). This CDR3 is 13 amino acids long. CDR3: CASPGGHRYGYTF. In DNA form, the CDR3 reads TGTGCCAGTCCGGGGGGGCATCGCTATGGCTACACCTTC.

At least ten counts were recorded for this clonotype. The CDR3: CASSTGIAYEQYF. The CDR3 DNA is TGTGCCAGTTCGACAGGGATTGCCTACGAGCAGTACTTC. The chain is built from TRBV19 and TRBJ2-7; TRBD1 matches 7 bases. Germline CDR1 reads LNHDA; CDR2 reads SQIVND (reference sequence). This CDR3 is built from 13 residues. Germline trimming cut 8 bases from V and 2 bases from J; bases unmatched to any gene: 6.

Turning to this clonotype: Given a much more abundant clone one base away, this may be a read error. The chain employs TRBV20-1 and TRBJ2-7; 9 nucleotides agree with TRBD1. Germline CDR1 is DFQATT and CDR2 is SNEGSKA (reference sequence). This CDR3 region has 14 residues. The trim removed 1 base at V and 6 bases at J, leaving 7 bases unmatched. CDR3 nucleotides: TGCAGTGCTAGAGCGAAGGACAGGGGCTCCGAGCAGTACTTC. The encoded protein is CSARAKDRGSEQYF.

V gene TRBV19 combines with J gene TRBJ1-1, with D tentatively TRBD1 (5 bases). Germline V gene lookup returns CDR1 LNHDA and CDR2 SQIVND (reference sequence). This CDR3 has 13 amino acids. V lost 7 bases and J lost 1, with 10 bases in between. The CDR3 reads CASIRGQNTEAFF. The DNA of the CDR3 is TGTGCCAGTATAAGGGGCCAGAACACTGAAGCTTTCTTT.

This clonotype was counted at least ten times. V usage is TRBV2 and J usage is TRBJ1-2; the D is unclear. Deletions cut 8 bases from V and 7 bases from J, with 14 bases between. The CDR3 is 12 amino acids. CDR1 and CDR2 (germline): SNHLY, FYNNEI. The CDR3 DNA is TGTGCCAGCCCTTCCCCCTCGGGTGGCTACACCTTC. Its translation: CASPSPSGGYTF.

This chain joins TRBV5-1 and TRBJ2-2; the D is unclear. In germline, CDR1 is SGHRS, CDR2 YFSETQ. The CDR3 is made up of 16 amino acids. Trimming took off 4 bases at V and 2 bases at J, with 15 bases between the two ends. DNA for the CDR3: TGCGCCAGCAGCCAAACAGTCTCTGGAAACACCGGGGAGCTGTTTTTT. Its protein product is CASSQTVSGNTGELFF.

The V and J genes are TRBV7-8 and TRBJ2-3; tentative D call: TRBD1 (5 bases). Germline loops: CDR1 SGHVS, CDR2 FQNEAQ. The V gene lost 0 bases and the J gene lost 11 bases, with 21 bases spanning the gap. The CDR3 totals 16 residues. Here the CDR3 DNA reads TGTGCCAGCAGCTTAGCAGGGCAGGGTACCTACAATGAGCAGTATTTT. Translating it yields CASSLAGQGTYNEQYF. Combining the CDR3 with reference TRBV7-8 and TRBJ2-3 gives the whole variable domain GAGVSQSPRYKVAKRGQDVALRCDPISGHVSLFWYQQALGQGPEFLTYFQNEAQLDKSGLPSDRFFAERPEGSVSTLKIQRTQQEDSAVYLCASSLAGQGTYNEQYFGPGTRLTVL.

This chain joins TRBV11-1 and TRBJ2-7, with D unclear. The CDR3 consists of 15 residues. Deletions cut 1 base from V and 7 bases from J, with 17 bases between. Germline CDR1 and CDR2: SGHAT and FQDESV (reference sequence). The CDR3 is CASSLVRSHKVEQYF. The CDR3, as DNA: TGTGCCAGCAGCTTAGTTCGGTCCCATAAGGTGGAGCAGTACTTC.

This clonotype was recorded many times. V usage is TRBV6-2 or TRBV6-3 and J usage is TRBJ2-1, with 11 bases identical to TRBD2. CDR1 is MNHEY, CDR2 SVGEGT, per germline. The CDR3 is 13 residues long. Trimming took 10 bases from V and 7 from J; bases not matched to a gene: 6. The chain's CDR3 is CAIPLAGENEQFF. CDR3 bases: TGTGCCATCCCACTAGCGGGAGAGAATGAGCAGTTCTTC.

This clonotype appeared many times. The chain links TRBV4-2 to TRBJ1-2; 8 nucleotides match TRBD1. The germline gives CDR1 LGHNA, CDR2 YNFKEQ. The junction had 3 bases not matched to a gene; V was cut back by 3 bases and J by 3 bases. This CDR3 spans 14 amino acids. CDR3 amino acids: CASSHTGQDYGYTF. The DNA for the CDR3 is TGTGCCAGCAGCCACACGGGACAGGACTATGGCTACACCTTC.

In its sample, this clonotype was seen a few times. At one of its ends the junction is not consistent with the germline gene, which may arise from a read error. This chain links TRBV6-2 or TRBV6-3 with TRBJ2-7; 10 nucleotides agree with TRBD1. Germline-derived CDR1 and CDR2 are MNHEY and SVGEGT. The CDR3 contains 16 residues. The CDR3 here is CASSHSGTGESYEQYF. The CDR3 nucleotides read TGTGCCAGCAGTCACTCCGGGACAGGGGAATCCTACGAGCAGTACTTC.

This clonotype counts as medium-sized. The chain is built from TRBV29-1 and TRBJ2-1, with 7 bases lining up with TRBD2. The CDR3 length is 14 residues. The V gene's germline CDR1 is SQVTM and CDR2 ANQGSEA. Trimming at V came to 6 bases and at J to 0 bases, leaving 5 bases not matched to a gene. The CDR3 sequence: CSVERDSSYNEQFF. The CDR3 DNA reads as TGCAGCGTGGAGCGGGATAGCTCCTACAATGAGCAGTTCTTC.

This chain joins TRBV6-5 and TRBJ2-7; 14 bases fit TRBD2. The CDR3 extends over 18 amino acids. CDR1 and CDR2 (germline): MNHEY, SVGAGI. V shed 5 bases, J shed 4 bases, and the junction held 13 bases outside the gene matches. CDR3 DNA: TGTGCCAGCAGTCACCCTGGACTAGCGGGGGGTTCTTTTTACGAGCAGTACTTC. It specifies CASSHPGLAGGSFYEQYF.

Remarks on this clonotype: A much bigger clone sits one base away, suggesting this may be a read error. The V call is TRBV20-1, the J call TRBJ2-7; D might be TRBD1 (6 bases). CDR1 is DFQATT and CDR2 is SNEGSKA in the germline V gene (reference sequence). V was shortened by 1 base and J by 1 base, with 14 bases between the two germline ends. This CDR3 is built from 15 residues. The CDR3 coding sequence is TGCAGTGCTAGAGCAGTGGGGGCATGGTCCTACGAGCAGTACTTC. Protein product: CSARAVGAWSYEQYF.

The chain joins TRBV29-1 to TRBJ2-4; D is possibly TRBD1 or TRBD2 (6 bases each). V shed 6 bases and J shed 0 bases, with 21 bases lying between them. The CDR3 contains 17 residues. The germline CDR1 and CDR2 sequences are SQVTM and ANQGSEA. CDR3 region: CSVLVRGGRPAKNIQYF. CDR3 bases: TGCAGCGTATTGGTCAGGGGAGGTCGCCCAGCCAAAAACATTCAGTACTTC.

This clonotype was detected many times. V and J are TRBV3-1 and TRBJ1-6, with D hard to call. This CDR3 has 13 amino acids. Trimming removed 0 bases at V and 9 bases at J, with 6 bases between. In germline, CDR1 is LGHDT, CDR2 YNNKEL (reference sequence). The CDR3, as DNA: TGTGCCAGCAGCCAAGAGTCGAGTTCACCCCTCCACTTT. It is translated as CASSQESSSPLHF. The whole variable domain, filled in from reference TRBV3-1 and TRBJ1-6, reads DTAVSQTPKYLVTQMGNDKSIKCEQNLGHDTMYWYKQDSKKFLKIMFSYNNKELIINETVPNRFSPKSPDKAHLNLHINSLELGDSAVYFCASSQESSSPLHFGNGTRLTVT.

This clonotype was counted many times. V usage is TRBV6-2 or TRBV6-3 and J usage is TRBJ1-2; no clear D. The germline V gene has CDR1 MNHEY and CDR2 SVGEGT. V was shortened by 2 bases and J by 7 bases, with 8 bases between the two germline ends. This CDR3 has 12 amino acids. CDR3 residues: CASSYPWSGYTF. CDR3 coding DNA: TGTGCCAGCAGTTACCCGTGGAGTGGCTACACCTTC.

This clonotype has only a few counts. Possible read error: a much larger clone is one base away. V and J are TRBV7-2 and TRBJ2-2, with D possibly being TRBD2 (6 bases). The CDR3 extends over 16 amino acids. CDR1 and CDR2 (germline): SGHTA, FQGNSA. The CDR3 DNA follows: TGTGCCAGCAGCTTAGATATGGGGGGTCAGACCGGGAAGCTGTTTTTT. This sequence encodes CASSLDMGGQTGKLFF.